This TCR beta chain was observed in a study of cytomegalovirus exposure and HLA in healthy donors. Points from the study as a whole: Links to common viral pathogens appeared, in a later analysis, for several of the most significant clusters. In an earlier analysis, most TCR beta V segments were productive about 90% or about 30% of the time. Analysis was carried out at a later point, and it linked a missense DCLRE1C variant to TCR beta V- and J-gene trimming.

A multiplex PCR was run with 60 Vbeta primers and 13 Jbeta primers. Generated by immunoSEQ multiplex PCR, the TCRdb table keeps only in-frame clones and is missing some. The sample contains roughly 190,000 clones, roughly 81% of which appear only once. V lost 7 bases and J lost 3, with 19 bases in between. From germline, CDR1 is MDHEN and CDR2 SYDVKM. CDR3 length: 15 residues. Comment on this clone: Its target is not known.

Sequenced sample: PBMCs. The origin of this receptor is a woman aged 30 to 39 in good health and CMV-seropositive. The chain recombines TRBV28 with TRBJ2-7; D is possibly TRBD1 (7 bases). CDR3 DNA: TGTGCCAGCACTAAAGGGGCAGGGGGGCTCTACGAGCAGTACTTC. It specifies CASTKGAGGLYEQYF.